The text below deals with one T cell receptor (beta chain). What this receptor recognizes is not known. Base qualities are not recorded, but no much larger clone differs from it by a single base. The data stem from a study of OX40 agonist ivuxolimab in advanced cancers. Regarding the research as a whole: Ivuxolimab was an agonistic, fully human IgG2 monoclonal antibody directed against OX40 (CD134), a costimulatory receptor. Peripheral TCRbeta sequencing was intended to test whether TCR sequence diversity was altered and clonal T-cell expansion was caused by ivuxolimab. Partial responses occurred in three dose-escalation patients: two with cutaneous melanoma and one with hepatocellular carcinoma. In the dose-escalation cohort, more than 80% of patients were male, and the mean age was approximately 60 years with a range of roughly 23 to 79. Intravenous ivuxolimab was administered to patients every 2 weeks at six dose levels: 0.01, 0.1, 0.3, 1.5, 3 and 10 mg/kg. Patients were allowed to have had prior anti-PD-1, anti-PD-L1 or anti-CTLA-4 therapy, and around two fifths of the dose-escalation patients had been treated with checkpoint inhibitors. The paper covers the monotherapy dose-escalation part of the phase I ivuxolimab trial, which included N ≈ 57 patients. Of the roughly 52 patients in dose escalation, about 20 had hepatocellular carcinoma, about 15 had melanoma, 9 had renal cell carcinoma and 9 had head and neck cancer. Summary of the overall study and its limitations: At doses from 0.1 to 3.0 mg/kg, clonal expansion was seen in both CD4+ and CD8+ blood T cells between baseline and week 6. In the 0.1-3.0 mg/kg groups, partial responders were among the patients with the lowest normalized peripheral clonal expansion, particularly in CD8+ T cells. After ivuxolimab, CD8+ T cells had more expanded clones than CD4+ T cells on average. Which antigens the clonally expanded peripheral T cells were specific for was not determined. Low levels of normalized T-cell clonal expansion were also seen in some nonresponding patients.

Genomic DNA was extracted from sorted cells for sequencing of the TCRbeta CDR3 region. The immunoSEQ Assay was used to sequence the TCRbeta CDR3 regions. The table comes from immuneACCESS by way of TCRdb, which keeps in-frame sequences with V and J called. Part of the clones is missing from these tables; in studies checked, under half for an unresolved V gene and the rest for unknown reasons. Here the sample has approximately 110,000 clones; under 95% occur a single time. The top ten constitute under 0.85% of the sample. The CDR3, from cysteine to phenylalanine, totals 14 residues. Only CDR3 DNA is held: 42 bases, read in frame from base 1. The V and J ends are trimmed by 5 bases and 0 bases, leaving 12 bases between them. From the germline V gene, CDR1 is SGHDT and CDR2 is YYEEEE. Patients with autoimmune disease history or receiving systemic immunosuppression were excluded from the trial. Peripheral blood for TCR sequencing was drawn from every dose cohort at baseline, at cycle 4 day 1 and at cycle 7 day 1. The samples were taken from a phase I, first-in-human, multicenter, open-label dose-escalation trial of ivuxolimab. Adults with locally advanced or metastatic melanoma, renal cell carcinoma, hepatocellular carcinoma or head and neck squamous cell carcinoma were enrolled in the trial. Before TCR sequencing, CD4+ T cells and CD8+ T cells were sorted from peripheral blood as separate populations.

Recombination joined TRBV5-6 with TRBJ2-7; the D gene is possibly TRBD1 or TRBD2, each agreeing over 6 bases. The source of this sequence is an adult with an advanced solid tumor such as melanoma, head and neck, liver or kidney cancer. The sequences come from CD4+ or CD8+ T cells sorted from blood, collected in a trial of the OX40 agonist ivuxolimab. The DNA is TGTGCCAGCAGAGGGGGGACTTTCTCCTACGAGCAGTACTTC. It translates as CASRGGTFSYEQYF.